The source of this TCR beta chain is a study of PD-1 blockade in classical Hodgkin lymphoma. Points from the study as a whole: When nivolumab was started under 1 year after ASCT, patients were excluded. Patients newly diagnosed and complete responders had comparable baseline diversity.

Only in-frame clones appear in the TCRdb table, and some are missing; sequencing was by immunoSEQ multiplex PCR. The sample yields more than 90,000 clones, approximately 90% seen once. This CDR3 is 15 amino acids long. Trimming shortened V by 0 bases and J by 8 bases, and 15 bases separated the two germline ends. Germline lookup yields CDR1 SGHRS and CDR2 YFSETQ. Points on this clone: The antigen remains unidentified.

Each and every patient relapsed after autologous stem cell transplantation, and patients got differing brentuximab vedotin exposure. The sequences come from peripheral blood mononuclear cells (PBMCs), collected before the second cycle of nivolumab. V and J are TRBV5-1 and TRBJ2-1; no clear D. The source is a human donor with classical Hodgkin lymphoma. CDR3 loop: CASSLGRALGDEQFF. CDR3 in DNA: TGCGCCAGCAGCTTGGGTAGGGCGCTTGGGGATGAGCAGTTCTTC.